This TCR beta chain was observed in a study of T cell repertoires in cytomegalovirus infection (dated by TCRdb to the late 2010s). With respect to the entire study: Donor HLA type was relevant to the analysis, because carriage of CMV infection together with the matching HLA type was indicated by public TCR beta signatures.

Results and caveats for the whole study, not just this receptor: The ex vivo response was dominated by HLA-C-restricted CMV-specific TCR beta clonotypes, which also provided the single most frequent clonotype in two of eight donors. In both this cohort and an independent cohort of 300 to 450 donors, the cumulative frequency of public TCR beta family members distinguished carriers of CMV infection plus the relevant HLA type.

The CDR3, from cysteine to phenylalanine, totals 17 residues. The DNA shown is the 51-base CDR3, in frame from base 1. The CDR1 and CDR2 encoded by the germline V gene are SGHTA and FQGNSA. Trimming removed 5 bases from V and 2 bases from J; the gene matches leave 13 bases unexplained. In this sample, this clonotype turned up many times. It has no known antigen specificity. Within one base of it there is no much larger clone, and no base qualities were kept. TCRdb records Illumina HiSeq 1500 as the sequencer. The raw public reads went through TCRdb reprocessing: fastp at Q25, MiXCR clone calling, in-frame beta chains kept. Every CDR3 protein is listed once, alongside the most common genes and DNA of its rows. In all, the sample holds some 100,000 distinct CDR3 sequences, and around a quarter of those were seen once. 35% to 50% of the sample rests with the top ten.

The V and J segments used are TRBV7-2 and TRBJ2-3; 7 junctional bases match TRBD2. This sequence was found in a human donor in good health (CMV status not recorded). Some clones in this sample may be carry-over from other donors' samples. The sequenced sample consisted of CD8+ T cells from PBMCs. The CDR3 sequence is CASSPGEEGGVTDTQYF. The DNA is TGTGCCAGCAGCCCCGGGGAGGAGGGAGGGGTCACAGATACGCAGTATTTT.